This TCR beta chain comes out of a study of blood T cell repertoires in COVID-19. About the research overall: Samples of COVID-19 (acute and convalescent) were obtained from the United States, Italy and Spain.

Germline CDR1 reads SEHNR; CDR2 reads FQNEAQ (reference sequence). This CDR3 is 15 amino acids long. The V segment lost 1 base and the J segment 4 bases; nucleotides outside the gene matches: 1. In the original processing: Reference gene primer amplification gave nucleated cell count estimates. The repertoire was sequenced with immunoSEQ multiplex PCR; TCRdb's copy has only in-frame clones and lacks some. D and trimming were read from the DNA, whereas the V and J calls and clone size are those reported in that table. The data contain some 100,000 clones, over 75% of them singletons. This clone turned up a few times.

The chain joins TRBV7-9 to TRBJ2-1, with TRBD2 identical over 10 bases. This sequence originates from a woman aged 60-70 years with acute or convalescent COVID-19. Sequencing was carried out using peripheral blood. In DNA, the CDR3 is TGTGCCAGCAGCTTAGTTAGCGGGGGGTACAATGAGCAGTTCTTC. This codes for CASSLVSGGYNEQFF.